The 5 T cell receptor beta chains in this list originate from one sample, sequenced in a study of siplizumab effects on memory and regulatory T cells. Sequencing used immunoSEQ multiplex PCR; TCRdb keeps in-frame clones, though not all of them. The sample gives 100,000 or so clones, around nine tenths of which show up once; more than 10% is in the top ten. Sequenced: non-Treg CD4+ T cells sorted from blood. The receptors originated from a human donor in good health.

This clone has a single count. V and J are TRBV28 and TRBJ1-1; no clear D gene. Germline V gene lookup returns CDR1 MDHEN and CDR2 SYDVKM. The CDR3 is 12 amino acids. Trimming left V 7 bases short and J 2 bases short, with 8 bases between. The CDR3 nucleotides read TGTGCCAGCAAGTGGGGAAACACTGAAGCTTTCTTT. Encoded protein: CASKWGNTEAFF.

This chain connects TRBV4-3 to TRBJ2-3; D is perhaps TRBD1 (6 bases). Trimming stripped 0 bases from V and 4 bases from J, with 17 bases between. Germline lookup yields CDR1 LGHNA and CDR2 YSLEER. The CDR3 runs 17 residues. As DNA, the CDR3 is TGCGCCAGCAGCCAAGAGGCGAGCTACACAGGGCCAGATACGCAGTATTTT. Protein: CASSQEASYTGPDTQYF.

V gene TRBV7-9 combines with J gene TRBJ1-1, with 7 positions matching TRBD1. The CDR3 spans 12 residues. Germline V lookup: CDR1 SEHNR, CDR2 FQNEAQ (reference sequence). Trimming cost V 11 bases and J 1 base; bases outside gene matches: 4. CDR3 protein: CAFEGANTEAFF. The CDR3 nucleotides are TGTGCCTTTGAGGGGGCGAACACTGAAGCTTTCTTT. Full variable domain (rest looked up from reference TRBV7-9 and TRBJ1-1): DTGVSQNPRHKITKRGQNVTFRCDPISEHNRLYWYRQTLGQGPEFLTYFQNEAQLEKSRLLSDRFSAERPKGSFSTLEIQRTEQGDSAMYLCAFEGANTEAFFGQGTRLTVV.

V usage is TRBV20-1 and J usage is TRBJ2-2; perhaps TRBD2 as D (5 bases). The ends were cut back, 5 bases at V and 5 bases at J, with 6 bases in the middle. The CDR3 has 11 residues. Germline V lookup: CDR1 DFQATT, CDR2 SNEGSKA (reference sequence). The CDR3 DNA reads TGCAGTGCTGAGGGAACCGGGGAGCTGTTTTTT. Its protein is CSAEGTGELFF.

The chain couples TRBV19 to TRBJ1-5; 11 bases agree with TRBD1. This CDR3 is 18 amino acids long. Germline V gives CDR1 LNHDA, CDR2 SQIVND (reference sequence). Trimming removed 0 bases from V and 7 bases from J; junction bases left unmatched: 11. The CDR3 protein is CASSIDLPGQGASQPQHF. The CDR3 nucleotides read TGTGCCAGTAGTATAGATCTTCCCGGACAGGGGGCAAGCCAGCCCCAGCATTTT.